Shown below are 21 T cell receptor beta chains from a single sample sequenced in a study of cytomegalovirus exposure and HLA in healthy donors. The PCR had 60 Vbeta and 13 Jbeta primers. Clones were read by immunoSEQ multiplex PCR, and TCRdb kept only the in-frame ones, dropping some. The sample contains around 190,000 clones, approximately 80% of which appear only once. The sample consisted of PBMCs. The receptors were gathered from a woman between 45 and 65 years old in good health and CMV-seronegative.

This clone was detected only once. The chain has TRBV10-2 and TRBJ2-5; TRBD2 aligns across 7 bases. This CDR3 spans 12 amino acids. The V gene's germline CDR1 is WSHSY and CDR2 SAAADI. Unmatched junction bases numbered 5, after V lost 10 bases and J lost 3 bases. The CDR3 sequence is CATSTSKETQYF. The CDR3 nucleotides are TGCGCCACCTCGACTAGCAAAGAGACCCAGTACTTC.

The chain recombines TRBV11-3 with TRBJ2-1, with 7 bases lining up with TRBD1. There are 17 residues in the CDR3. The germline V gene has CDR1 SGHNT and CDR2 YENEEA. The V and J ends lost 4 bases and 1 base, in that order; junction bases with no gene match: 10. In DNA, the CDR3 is TGTGCCAGCAGCTCCCTGGACGGGACAGAGTCCTACAATGAGCAGTTCTTC. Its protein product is CASSSLDGTESYNEQFF.

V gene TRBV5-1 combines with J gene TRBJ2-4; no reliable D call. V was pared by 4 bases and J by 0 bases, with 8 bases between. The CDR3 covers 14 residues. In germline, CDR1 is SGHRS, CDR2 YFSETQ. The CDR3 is CASSREIAKNIQYF. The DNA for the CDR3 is TGCGCCAGCAGCAGAGAGATAGCCAAAAACATTCAGTACTTC.

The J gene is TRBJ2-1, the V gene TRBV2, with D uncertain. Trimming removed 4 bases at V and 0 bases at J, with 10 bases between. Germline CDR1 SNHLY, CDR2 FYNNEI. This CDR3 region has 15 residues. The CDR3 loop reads CASSVGVPSYNEQFF. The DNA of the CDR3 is TGTGCCAGCAGTGTAGGAGTCCCCTCCTACAATGAGCAGTTCTTC.

The CDR3: CASSLTLRFRTGDSNQPQHF. As DNA, the CDR3 is TGTGCCAGCAGTTTAACCCTAAGATTTCGGACAGGGGATAGCAATCAGCCCCAGCATTTT. This chain joins TRBV28 and TRBJ1-5; TRBD1 matches at 9 bases. The CDR3 covers 20 residues. Germline-derived CDR1 and CDR2 are MDHEN and SYDVKM. The V gene end was trimmed by 2 bases and the J gene end by 0 bases; junction bases not matched to a gene: 14.

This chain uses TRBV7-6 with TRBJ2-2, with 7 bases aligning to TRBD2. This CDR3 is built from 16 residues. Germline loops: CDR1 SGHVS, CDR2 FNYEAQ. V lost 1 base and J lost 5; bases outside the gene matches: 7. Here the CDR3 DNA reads TGTGCCAGCAGCTTAGTAGGCGGGAGTCGGACCGGGGAGCTGTTTTTT. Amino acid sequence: CASSLVGGSRTGELFF.

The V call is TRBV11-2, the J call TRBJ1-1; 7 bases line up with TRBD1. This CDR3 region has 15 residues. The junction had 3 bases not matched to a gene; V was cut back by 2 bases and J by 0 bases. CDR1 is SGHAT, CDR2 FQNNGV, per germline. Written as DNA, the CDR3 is TGTGCCAGCAGCTTATGGACAGGCATGAACACTGAAGCTTTCTTT. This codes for CASSLWTGMNTEAFF.

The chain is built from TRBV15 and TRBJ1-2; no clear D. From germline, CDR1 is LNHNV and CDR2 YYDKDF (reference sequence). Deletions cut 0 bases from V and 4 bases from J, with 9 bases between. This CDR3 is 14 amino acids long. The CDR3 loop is CATSRDPSGYGYTF. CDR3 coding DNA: TGTGCCACCAGCAGAGATCCGTCAGGCTATGGCTACACCTTC.

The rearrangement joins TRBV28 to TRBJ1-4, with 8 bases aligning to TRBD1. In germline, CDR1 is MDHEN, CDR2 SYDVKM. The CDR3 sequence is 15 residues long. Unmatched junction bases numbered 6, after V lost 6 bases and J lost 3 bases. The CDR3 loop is CASRTPGQANEKLFF. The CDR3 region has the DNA TGTGCCAGCAGAACACCGGGACAGGCTAATGAAAAACTGTTTTTT.

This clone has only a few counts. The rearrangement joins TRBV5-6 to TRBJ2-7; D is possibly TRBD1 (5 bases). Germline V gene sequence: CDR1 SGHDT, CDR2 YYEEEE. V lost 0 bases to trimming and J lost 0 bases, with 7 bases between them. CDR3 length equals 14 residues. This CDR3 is CASSLVGASYEQYF. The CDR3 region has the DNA TGTGCCAGCAGCTTGGTAGGGGCCTCCTACGAGCAGTACTTC.

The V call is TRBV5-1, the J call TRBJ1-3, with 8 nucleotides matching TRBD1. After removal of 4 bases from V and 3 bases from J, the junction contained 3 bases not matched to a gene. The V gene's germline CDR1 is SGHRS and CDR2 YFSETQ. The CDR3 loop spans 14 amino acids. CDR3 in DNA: TGCGCCAGCAGCATCGGGACAGGTGGAAACACCATATATTTT. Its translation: CASSIGTGGNTIYF.

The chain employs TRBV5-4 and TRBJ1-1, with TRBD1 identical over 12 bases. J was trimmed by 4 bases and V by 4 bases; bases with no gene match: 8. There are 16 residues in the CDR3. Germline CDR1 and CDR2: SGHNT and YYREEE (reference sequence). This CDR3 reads CASSLGGDRGRTEAFF. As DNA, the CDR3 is TGTGCCAGCAGCCTCGGGGGGGACAGGGGGCGCACTGAAGCTTTCTTT.

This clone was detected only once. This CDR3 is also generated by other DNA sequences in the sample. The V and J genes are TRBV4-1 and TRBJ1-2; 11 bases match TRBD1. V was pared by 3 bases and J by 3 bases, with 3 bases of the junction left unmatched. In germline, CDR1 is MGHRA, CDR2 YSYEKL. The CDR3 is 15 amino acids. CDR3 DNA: TGCGCCAGCAGCCAGGGGACAGGGGGTTACTATGGCTACACCTTC. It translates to CASSQGTGGYYGYTF.

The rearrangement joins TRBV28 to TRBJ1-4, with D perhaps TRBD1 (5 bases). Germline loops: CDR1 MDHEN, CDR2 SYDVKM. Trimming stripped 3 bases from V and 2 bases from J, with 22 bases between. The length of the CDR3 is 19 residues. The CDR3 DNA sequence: TGTGCCAGCAGTTTTCCCGGAGGGGTTCCTCTAGCGACTAATGAAAAACTGTTTTTT. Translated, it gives CASSFPGGVPLATNEKLFF.

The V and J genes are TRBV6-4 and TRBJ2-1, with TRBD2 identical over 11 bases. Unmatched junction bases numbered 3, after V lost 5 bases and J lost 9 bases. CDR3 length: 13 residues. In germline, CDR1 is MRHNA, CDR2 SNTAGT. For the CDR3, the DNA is TGTGCCAGCAGTTTACTAGCGGGGGCTGAGCAGTTCTTC. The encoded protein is CASSLLAGAEQFF.

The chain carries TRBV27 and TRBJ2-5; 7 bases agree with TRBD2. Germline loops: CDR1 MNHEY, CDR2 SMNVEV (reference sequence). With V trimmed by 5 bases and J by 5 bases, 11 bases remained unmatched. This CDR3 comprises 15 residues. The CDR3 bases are TGTGCCAGCAGTCCTATGGCGGGAGTGCGGGAGACCCAGTACTTC. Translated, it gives CASSPMAGVRETQYF.

The CDR3 nucleotides are TGTGCCAGCAGTGAAGCTGAAACAGGAACGCAGTATTTT. Its translation: CASSEAETGTQYF. The chain recombines TRBV2 with TRBJ2-3, with D maybe TRBD1 (5 bases). Germline CDR1 is SNHLY and CDR2 is FYNNEI. This CDR3 region has 13 residues. The V gene lost 0 bases and the J gene lost 9 bases, with 10 bases spanning the gap.

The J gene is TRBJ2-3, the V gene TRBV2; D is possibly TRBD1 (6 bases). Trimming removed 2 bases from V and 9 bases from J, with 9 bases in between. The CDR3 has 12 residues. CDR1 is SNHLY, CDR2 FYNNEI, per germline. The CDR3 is CASSESQGTQYF. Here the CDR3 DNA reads TGTGCCAGCAGTGAATCTCAGGGGACGCAGTATTTT.

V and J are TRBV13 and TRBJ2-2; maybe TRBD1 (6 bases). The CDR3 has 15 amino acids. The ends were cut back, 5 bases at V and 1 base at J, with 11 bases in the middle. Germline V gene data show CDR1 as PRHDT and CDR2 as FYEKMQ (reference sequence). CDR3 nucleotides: TGTGCCAGCAGCACCAGGGGTAGGAACACCGGGGAGCTGTTTTTT. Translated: CASSTRGRNTGELFF.

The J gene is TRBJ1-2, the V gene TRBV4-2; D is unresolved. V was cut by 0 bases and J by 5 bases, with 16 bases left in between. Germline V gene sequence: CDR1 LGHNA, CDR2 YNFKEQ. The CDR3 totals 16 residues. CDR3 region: CASSQDSVGGPYGYTF. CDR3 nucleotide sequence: TGTGCCAGCAGCCAAGATTCCGTAGGCGGCCCTTATGGCTACACCTTC.

CDR3 nucleotides: TGTGCCAGCAGCGGAAGGACTAGCGGGGACTACAATGAGCAGTTCTTC. It translates to CASSGRTSGDYNEQFF. J is TRBJ2-1 and V is TRBV9, with 12 bases identical to TRBD2. Germline loops: CDR1 SGDLS, CDR2 YYNGEE. The junction had 4 bases not matched to a gene; V was cut back by 3 bases and J by 3 bases. This CDR3 has 16 residues.